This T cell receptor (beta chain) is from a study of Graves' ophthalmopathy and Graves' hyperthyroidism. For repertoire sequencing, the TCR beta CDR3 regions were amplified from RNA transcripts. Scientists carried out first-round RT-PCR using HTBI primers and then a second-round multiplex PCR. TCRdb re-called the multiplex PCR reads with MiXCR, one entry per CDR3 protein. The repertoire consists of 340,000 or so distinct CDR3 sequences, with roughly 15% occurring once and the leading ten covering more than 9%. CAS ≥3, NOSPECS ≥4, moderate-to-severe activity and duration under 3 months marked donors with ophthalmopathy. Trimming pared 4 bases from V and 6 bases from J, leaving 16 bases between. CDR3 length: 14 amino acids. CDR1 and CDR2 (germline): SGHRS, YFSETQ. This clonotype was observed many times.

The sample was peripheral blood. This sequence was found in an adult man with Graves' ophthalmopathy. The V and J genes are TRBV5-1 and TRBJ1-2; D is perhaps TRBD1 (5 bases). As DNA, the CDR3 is TGCGCCAGCAGCCCCCGGCAGGGTGACCATGGCTACACCTTC. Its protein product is CASSPRQGDHGYTF.